The 12 T cell receptor beta chains reported below all come from one sample, sequenced in a study of cytomegalovirus exposure and HLA in healthy donors. PCR was performed using 60 Vbeta and 13 Jbeta primers. Clones were sequenced by immunoSEQ multiplex PCR, and TCRdb holds only the in-frame ones, with some missing. This repertoire shows a few hundred thousand clones, roughly 81% found once; its top ten account for 1.5% to 2.5%. The material sequenced was PBMCs. The receptors were gathered from a woman aged 35 to 49 in good health and CMV-seropositive.

V usage is TRBV5-6 and J usage is TRBJ1-6; no definite D call. Germline CDR1 reads SGHDT; CDR2 reads YYEEEE. V shed 1 base and J shed 5 bases, with 13 bases lying between them. The CDR3 spans 16 residues. The chain's CDR3 is CASSLLAARDNSPLHF. CDR3 sequence (DNA): TGTGCCAGCAGCTTGTTAGCAGCTCGTGATAATTCACCCCTCCACTTT. The full variable domain, with the rest looked up from reference TRBV5-6 and TRBJ1-6, is DAGVTQSPTHLIKTRGQQVTLRCSPKSGHDTVSWYQQALGQGPQFIFQYYEEEERQRGNFPDRFSGHQFPNYSSELNVNALLLGDSALYLCASSLLAARDNSPLHFGNGTRLTVT.

The V and J genes are TRBV28 and TRBJ1-1; D not resolved. CDR1 is MDHEN, CDR2 SYDVKM, per germline. Trimming left V 6 bases short and J 5 bases short, with 16 bases between. There are 14 residues in the CDR3. The CDR3 sequence: CASRITLRGTEAFF. CDR3 in DNA: TGTGCCAGCAGAATAACTTTGAGAGGGACTGAAGCTTTCTTT.

The V gene is TRBV27, the J gene TRBJ1-2; D perhaps matches TRBD1 (6 bases). The V end lost 5 bases, the J end lost 3 bases, and 13 bases lay between the germline ends. The germline gives CDR1 MNHEY, CDR2 SMNVEV (reference sequence). CDR3 length equals 14 residues. In DNA form, the CDR3 reads TGTGCCAGCAGTCCGGGGGGGCAGTACTATGGCTACACCTTC. Its translation is CASSPGGQYYGYTF.

The chain recombines TRBV7-2 with TRBJ2-3; D is ambiguous. Per germline, CDR1 SGHTA and CDR2 FQGNSA. Trimming cost V 1 base and J 5 bases, with 13 bases left between them. The length of the CDR3 is 15 residues. The DNA of the CDR3 is TGTGCCAGCAGCTTAGTTAACACCCCCCAAGATACGCAGTATTTT. Encoded protein: CASSLVNTPQDTQYF.

The chain carries TRBV7-2 and TRBJ2-7, with D uncertain. The V gene's germline CDR1 is SGHTA and CDR2 FQGNSA. The CDR3 is made up of 15 amino acids. V lost 2 bases and J lost 0, with 11 bases in between. CDR3 nucleotide sequence: TGTGCCAGCAGCTTATCTGTTAGCAGCTCCTACGAGCAGTACTTC. The encoded protein is CASSLSVSSSYEQYF.

The table lists this clone with a few counts. This chain joins TRBV18 and TRBJ2-7, with TRBD2 matching over 9 bases. The V segment lost 0 bases and the J segment 0 bases; nucleotides outside the gene matches: 3. The CDR3 contains 16 residues. Germline CDR1 reads KGHSH; CDR2 reads LQKENI. CDR3 in DNA: TGTGCCAGCTCACCACCTCTAGCGGGATTCTCCTACGAGCAGTACTTC. This sequence encodes CASSPPLAGFSYEQYF.

The genes are TRBV21-1 and TRBJ1-5. TRBV21-1 is a pseudogene. This CDR3 contains 18 residues. CDR3 loop: CASSKTPPLCYSNQPQHF. The DNA of the CDR3 is TGTGCCAGCAGCAAAACCCCCCCCCTGTGCTATAGCAATCAGCCCCAGCATTTT.

The chain joins TRBV29-1 to TRBJ1-2; 8 bases map to TRBD1. Looked up from germline, CDR1 is SQVTM and CDR2 is ANQGSEA. CDR3 size: 12 residues. The ends lost 1 base at V and 8 bases at J; junction bases unmatched: 3. The CDR3 sequence: CSVEGPGGGYTF. DNA of the CDR3: TGCAGCGTTGAAGGCCCAGGGGGCGGCTACACCTTC. Looking up the rest from reference TRBV29-1 and TRBJ1-2 gives the full variable domain: SAVISQKPSRDICQRGTSLTIQCQVDSQVTMMFWYRQQPGQSLTLIATANQGSEATYESGFVIDKFPISRPNLTFSTLTVSNMSPEDSSIYLCSVEGPGGGYTFGSGTRLTVV.

This chain connects TRBV13 to TRBJ2-7, with no clear D. The CDR3 has 12 residues. CDR1 PRHDT and CDR2 FYEKMQ come from the germline V gene (reference sequence). The germline V and J ends were trimmed by 4 bases and 1 base, with 5 bases remaining between them. The CDR3 DNA follows: TGTGCCAGCAGCTCACTGTCCTACGAGCAGTACTTC. Its protein product is CASSSLSYEQYF.

This chain uses TRBV5-6 with TRBJ1-1; D perhaps matches TRBD1 (6 bases). Germline CDR1 SGHDT, CDR2 YYEEEE. This CDR3 is built from 16 residues. V was cut by 4 bases and J by 0 bases, with 16 bases left in between. This CDR3 is CASSPLQGRVNTEAFF. The CDR3 DNA reads as TGTGCCAGCAGCCCCCTGCAGGGGCGCGTGAACACTGAAGCTTTCTTT.

The chain recombines TRBV18 with TRBJ1-2; possible D gene TRBD1, 6 bases. Germline CDR1 and CDR2: KGHSH and LQKENI. Between the trimmed V and J ends, which lost 2 bases and 4 bases, there was a span of 14 bases. This CDR3 is built from 15 residues. The CDR3 protein is CASSPEVGAIYGYTF. CDR3 sequence (DNA): TGTGCCAGCTCACCAGAGGTGGGGGCGATCTATGGCTACACCTTC.

V gene TRBV27 combines with J gene TRBJ2-7; TRBD1 matches at 9 bases. V gave up 6 bases and J gave up 6 bases; unmatched junction bases: 9. The V gene's germline CDR1 is MNHEY and CDR2 SMNVEV (reference sequence). The CDR3 has 14 residues. The DNA of the CDR3 is TGTGCCAGCAGCCGGGACAGGGTAGTGGGCGAGCAGTACTTC. Its protein is CASSRDRVVGEQYF.